Listed below are T cell receptor beta chains from one sample, sequenced in a study of multiple sclerosis patients with progressive multifocal leukoencephalopathy. The protocol was immunoSEQ multiplex PCR, while the TCRdb copy is restricted to in-frame clones and leaves out a portion. The table lists roughly 34,000 clones, over 75% of them singletons. The sequenced material came from PBMCs. These receptors were collected from a human donor with multiple sclerosis. The CDR3 runs from the conserved cysteine through the conserved F or W. A D gene is named only where the DNA matches it firmly. Size is stated for part of the rows, as once, few or many counts, or as a class when the clone is expanded.

v_call	d_call	j_call	clone_size	cdr3_aa	cdr3_nt
TRBV19	.	TRBJ2-4	.	CASTGLTAKNIQYF	TGTGCCAGTACTGGACTCACAGCCAAAAACATTCAGTACTTC
TRBV25-1	.	TRBJ1-6	.	CASSDVPVGVGHNSPLHF	TGTGCCAGCAGTGACGTCCCCGTGGGGGTAGGGCATAATTCACCCCTCCACTTT
TRBV19	.	TRBJ1-3	.	CASTETRGNTIYF	TGTGCCAGTACCGAAACCAGAGGAAACACCATATATTTT
TRBV28	.	TRBJ2-7	.	CASSGGYEQYF	TGTGCCAGCAGCGGGGGTTACGAGCAGTACTTC
TRBV27	.	TRBJ2-7	.	CASTRSGSKEQYF	TGTGCCAGCACGAGATCGGGGTCTAAAGAGCAGTACTTC
TRBV4-3	TRBD1	TRBJ2-2	.	CASSHFPGQGANTGELFF	TGCGCCAGCAGCCACTTTCCGGGACAGGGGGCCAACACCGGGGAGCTGTTTTTT
TRBV28	TRBD1	TRBJ1-5	.	CASRWGQGAFNQPQHF	TGTGCCAGCAGGTGGGGACAGGGGGCCTTCAATCAGCCCCAGCATTTT
TRBV19	TRBD1	TRBJ1-3	.	CASTDGQGNSGNTIYF	TGTGCCAGTACCGACGGACAGGGCAACTCTGGAAACACCATATATTTT
TRBV28	.	TRBJ1-2	.	CASSLGRVTVYGYTF	TGTGCCAGCAGCCTCGGAAGGGTAACGGTCTATGGCTACACCTTC
TRBV28	.	TRBJ1-1	.	CASSRLENTEAFF	TGTGCCAGCAGCCGTTTGGAGAACACTGAAGCTTTCTTT
TRBV18	.	TRBJ1-1	.	CASSPQSLGSLANTEAFF	TGTGCCAGCTCACCTCAGAGTCTCGGATCATTGGCTAACACTGAAGCTTTCTTT
TRBV7-9	.	TRBJ1-5	.	CASSLSENSNQPQHF	TGTGCCAGCAGCTTAAGCGAGAATAGCAATCAGCCCCAGCATTTT
TRBV25-1	.	TRBJ1-1	.	CASGQTIEAFF	TGTGCCAGCGGACAGACGATTGAAGCTTTCTTT
TRBV6-1	.	TRBJ2-4	once	CASSSGPLAKNIQYF	TGTGCCAGCAGTAGCGGGCCCCTAGCCAAAAACATTCAGTACTTC
TRBV7-2	.	TRBJ2-3	.	CASSLGATDTQYF	TGTGCCAGCAGCTTAGGCGCAACAGATACGCAGTATTTT
TRBV7-9	.	TRBJ2-1	once	CASSLQNRGAPPGEQFF	TGTGCCAGCAGCTTACAAAACCGGGGAGCCCCCCCCGGTGAGCAGTTCTTC
TRBV9	.	TRBJ1-3	.	CASSVPAGGGNTIYF	TGTGCCAGCAGCGTACCAGCGGGGGGCGGAAACACCATATATTTT
TRBV7-2	.	TRBJ2-7	.	CASSPRDGGLEQYF	TGTGCCAGCAGCCCCCGGGACGGAGGACTGGAGCAGTACTTC
TRBV19	TRBD1	TRBJ2-3	.	CASRREGTGGTDTQYF	TGTGCCAGTAGACGAGAGGGGACAGGCGGAACAGATACGCAGTATTTT
TRBV27	.	TRBJ1-1	.	CASNKGVSPGPTEAFF	TGTGCCAGCAATAAGGGCGTCTCACCAGGCCCCACTGAAGCTTTCTTT
TRBV4-2	.	TRBJ2-5	.	CASSPRTDPQETQYF	TGTGCCAGCAGCCCCCGGACGGACCCGCAAGAGACCCAGTACTTC
TRBV18	.	TRBJ1-1	.	CASSRNSRNTEAFF	TGTGCCAGCTCACGAAACAGTCGGAACACTGAAGCTTTCTTT
TRBV15	.	TRBJ2-1	.	CATSRDIGQTIYNEQFF	TGTGCCACCAGCAGAGATATTGGACAGACTATATACAATGAGCAGTTCTTC
TRBV5-4	TRBD1	TRBJ1-2	.	CASSSGTGGEQGYTF	TGTGCCAGCAGCTCCGGGACAGGGGGGGAACAGGGCTACACCTTC
TRBV6-5	TRBD1	TRBJ2-7	.	CASSYSAGGEQYF	TGTGCCAGCAGTTACTCGGCAGGGGGCGAGCAGTACTTC
TRBV5-1	.	TRBJ2-2	.	CASSRGGRGTGELFF	TGCGCCAGCAGCCGCGGGGGTAGGGGGACCGGGGAGCTGTTTTTT
TRBV4-1	TRBD1	TRBJ1-4	.	CASSQIDRDSNEKLFF	TGCGCCAGCAGCCAAATTGACCGGGACAGTAATGAAAAACTGTTTTTT
TRBV6-1	.	TRBJ1-1	.	CASSELGIGDTEAFF	TGTGCCAGCAGTGAATTGGGTATCGGGGACACTGAAGCTTTCTTT
TRBV7-2	.	TRBJ1-5	.	CASSFPYQPQHF	TGTGCCAGCAGCTTCCCTTATCAGCCCCAGCATTTT
TRBV5-6	.	TRBJ1-2	.	CASSLGNQTGIPNYGYTF	TGTGCCAGCAGCTTGGGAAACCAGACAGGAATCCCTAACTATGGCTACACCTTC
TRBV13	.	TRBJ2-7	.	CASSSVGEYSARGEQYF	TGTGCCAGCAGCTCGGTGGGGGAGTACTCAGCTAGAGGCGAGCAGTACTTC
TRBV7-2	TRBD1	TRBJ2-2	.	CASSRDRGHRELFF	TGTGCCAGCAGCCGTGACAGGGGCCACCGGGAGCTGTTTTTT
TRBV6-5	TRBD1	TRBJ1-4	.	CASSYSGQKNEKLFF	TGTGCCAGCAGTTACTCGGGACAGAAGAATGAAAAACTGTTTTTT
TRBV4-1	.	TRBJ2-7	.	CASSQLQGVDEQYF	TGCGCCAGCAGCCAACTGCAGGGTGTCGACGAGCAGTACTTC
TRBV6-1	.	TRBJ1-1	once	CASRTGPNTEAFF	TGTGCCAGCAGAACCGGGCCAAACACTGAAGCTTTCTTT
TRBV9	TRBD1	TRBJ2-1	once	CASSVNQGASHNEQFF	TGTGCCAGCAGCGTCAACCAGGGGGCCTCTCACAATGAGCAGTTCTTC
TRBV6-6	.	TRBJ1-1	.	CASSWAATNTEAFF	TGTGCCAGCAGTTGGGCAGCCACAAACACTGAAGCTTTCTTT
TRBV21-1	.	TRBJ2-1	.	CASSTTSGKRRKVSYNEQFF	TGTGCCAGCAGCACCACTAGCGGGAAAAGGCGGAAGGTCTCCTACAATGAGCAGTTCTTC
TRBV29-1	TRBD1	TRBJ2-7	.	CSVDPGTGSSYEQYF	TGCAGCGTTGATCCCGGGACAGGGTCTTCCTACGAGCAGTACTTC
TRBV5-1	.	TRBJ2-7	.	CASSLEGLPYEQYF	TGCGCCAGCAGCTTGGAAGGCCTGCCTTACGAGCAGTACTTC